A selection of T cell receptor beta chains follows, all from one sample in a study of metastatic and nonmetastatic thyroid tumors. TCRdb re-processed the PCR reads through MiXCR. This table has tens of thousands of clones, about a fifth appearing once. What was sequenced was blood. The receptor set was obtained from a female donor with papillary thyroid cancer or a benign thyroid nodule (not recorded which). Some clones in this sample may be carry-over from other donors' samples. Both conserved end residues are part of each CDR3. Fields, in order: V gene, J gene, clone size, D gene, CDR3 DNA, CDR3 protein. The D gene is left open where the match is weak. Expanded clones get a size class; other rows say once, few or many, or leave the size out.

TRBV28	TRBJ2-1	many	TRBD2	TGTGCCAGCAGCCTAGCGGGAGTCATTGCTGAGCAGTTCTTC	CASSLAGVIAEQFF
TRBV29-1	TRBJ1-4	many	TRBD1	TGCAGCGCCTCGACAGGGTTGGCAGCTAATGAAAAACTGTTTTTT	CSASTGLAANEKLFF
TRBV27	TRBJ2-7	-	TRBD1	TGTGCCAGCAGTTTGGGTCCTTCGACAGGGGCCCCATACGAGCAGTACTTC	CASSLGPSTGAPYEQYF
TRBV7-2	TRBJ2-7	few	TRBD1	TGTGCCAGCAGCCGGGACAGGCCCGTGGTGGGGCAGTACTTC	CASSRDRPVVGQYF
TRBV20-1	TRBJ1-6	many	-	TGCAGTGCTAGTCGCAGGTTTCGTTCACCCCTCCACTTT	CSASRRFRSPLHF
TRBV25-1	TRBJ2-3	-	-	TGTGCCAGCACCCAATCTACGGGGTTTGGTGGGGTGTTCGGAGATACGCAGTATTTT	CASTQSTGFGGVFGDTQYF
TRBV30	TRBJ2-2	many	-	TGTGCCTGGAGACAGGGGAACACCGGGGAGCTGTTTTTT	CAWRQGNTGELFF
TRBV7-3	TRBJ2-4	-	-	TGTGCCAGCAGCCGCTGGGTTGGGGATGGGGACATTCAGTACTTC	CASSRWVGDGDIQYF
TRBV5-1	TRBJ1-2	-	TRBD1	TGCGCCAGCAGCTTGCAGGGGTGGGGACAGGGGCGAAACTATGGCTACACCTTC	CASSLQGWGQGRNYGYTF
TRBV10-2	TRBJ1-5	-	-	TGCGCCAGCAGTGACGACAGTCAAACTTTCAATCAGCCCCAGCATTTT	CASSDDSQTFNQPQHF
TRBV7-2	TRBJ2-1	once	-	TGTGCCAGCAGCTTAGCGGGTTCACAGTTATACAATGAGCAGTTCTTC	CASSLAGSQLYNEQFF
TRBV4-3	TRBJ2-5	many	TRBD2	TGCGCCAGCAGCCAAGATCGACTAGCGGGAAACTCTCAAGAGACCCAGTACTTC	CASSQDRLAGNSQETQYF
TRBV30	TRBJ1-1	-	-	TGTGCTTGGAGCACACAAGGGAGGGCTTTCTTT	CAWSTQGRAFF
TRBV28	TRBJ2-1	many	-	TGTGCCAGCAGTTTAGTACAACTAGGACGGGAGCAGTTCTTC	CASSLVQLGREQFF
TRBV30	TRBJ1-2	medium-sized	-	TGTGCCTGGAGTGCGGGACAAGGCTACACCTTC	CAWSAGQGYTF
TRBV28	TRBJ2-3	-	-	TGTGCCAGCAGTTTCCGGGGTAGGGCCACAGATACGCAGTATTTT	CASSFRGRATDTQYF
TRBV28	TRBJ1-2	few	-	TGTGCCAGCAGGTTGTGGCTCTTCGGGAGGGACGCCGATGGCTACACCTTC	CASRLWLFGRDADGYTF
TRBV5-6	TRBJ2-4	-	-	TGTGCCAGCAGCTTGGCATTGGTCAAAAACATTCAGTACTTC	CASSLALVKNIQYF
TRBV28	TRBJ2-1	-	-	TGTGCCAGCAGAAACCAAGTGTCTGCCTCCTACAATGAGCAGTTCTTC	CASRNQVSASYNEQFF
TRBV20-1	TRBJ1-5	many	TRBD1	TGCAGTGCTAGCGGGACAGGGCTTAGCAATCAGCCCCAGCATTTT	CSASGTGLSNQPQHF
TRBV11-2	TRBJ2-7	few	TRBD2	TGTGCCAGCAGCTGGGGGGGGATACCTATCGGCCAGGAGCAGTACTTC	CASSWGGIPIGQEQYF
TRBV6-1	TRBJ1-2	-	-	TGTGCCAGCAGTGAATCGACAAGGGATGGCTACACCTTC	CASSESTRDGYTF
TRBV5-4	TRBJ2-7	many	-	TGTGCCAGCAGCTCAGGGGCTGGCGAGCAGTACTTC	CASSSGAGEQYF
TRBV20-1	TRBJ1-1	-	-	TGCAGTGCTAGAGATTGGGGGGAAACGAAGAACACTGAAGCTTTCTTT	CSARDWGETKNTEAFF
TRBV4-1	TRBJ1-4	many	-	TGCGCCAGCAGCCAAGTTACCACCGACGACAAACTGTTTTTT	CASSQVTTDDKLFF
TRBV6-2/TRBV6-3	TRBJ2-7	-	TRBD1	TGTGCGAGCAGTCCTCTCCATCACCGGGACAGGGGGGAGCCCTCCTACGAGCAGTACTTC	CASSPLHHRDRGEPSYEQYF
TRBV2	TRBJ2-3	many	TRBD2	TGTGCCAGCCAGGGGACTAGGGCGCAGTATTTT	CASQGTRAQYF
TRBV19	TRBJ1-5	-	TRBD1	TGTGCCAGTAGTCCGACGACAGGGACAGTGGGACAGCCCCAGCATTTT	CASSPTTGTVGQPQHF
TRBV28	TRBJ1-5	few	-	TGTGCCAGCAGTTTTCAGGGTGGCAATCAGCCCCAGCATTTT	CASSFQGGNQPQHF
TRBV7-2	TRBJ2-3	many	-	TGTGCCAGCAGCTTGCGGGGGCAGCCCGGGAATACGCAGTATTTT	CASSLRGQPGNTQYF
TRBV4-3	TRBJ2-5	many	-	TGCGCCAGCAGCCAGGGCACCCAAGAGACCCAGTACTTC	CASSQGTQETQYF
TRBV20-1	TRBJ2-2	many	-	TGCAGTGCTAGAGGCGTGGGGGGAGGGGGGACCGGGGAGCTGTTTTTT	CSARGVGGGGTGELFF
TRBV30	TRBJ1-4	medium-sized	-	TGTGCCTGGAGCATACAGGGAACGCTGTTTTTT	CAWSIQGTLFF
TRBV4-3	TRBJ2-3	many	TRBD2	TGCGCCAGCAGCTCACAAATGGGGGCTAGCGGGTTTGAGACAGATACGCAGTATTTT	CASSSQMGASGFETDTQYF
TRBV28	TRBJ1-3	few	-	TGTGCCAGCAGTTTTTGGCGAATTTCTGGAAACACCATATATTTT	CASSFWRISGNTIYF
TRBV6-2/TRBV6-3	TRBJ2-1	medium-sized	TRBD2	TGTGCCAGCAGTTACTCTAGCGGGATAGATGAGCAGTTCTTC	CASSYSSGIDEQFF
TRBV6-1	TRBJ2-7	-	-	TGTGCCAGCCGATGGGGCAGTACCTACGAGCAGTACTTC	CASRWGSTYEQYF
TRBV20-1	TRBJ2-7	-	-	TGCAGTGCTAGTTCCCGAGAGATCAGGGCCTACGAGCAGTACTTC	CSASSREIRAYEQYF
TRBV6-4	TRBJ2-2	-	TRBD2	TGTGCCAGCAGTATTTTAGCGGGGACCAACACCGGGGAGCTGTTTTTT	CASSILAGTNTGELFF
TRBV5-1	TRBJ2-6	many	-	TGCGCCAGCAGCCTAGGACGGAGCCTCCCTAGCTCTGGGGCCAACGTCCTGACTTTC	CASSLGRSLPSSGANVLTF
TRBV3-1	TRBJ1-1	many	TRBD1	TGTGCCAGCAGCCAAGTGCAGGGGGGTGAAGCTTTCTTT	CASSQVQGGEAFF
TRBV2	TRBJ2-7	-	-	TGTGCCAGCAGCCCCGAGACAGGTGGCGAGCAGTACTTC	CASSPETGGEQYF
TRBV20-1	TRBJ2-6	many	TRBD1	TGCAGTGCCCTTCTAGGACAGGGCCTTTCCTCTGGGGCCAACGTCCTGACTTTC	CSALLGQGLSSGANVLTF
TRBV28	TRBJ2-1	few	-	TGTGCCAGCAGTCCCCGGGGCAGCGATTCGGGAAAATATGAGCAGTTCTTC	CASSPRGSDSGKYEQFF
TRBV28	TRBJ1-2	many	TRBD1	TGTGCCAGCAGACGTAAGGGACAGATTCTTTATGGCTACACCTTC	CASRRKGQILYGYTF
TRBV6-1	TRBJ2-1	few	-	TGTGCCAGCAGTGAACGAGGCGGCAGGGGGGGAAATGAGCAGTTATTC	CASSERGGRGGNEQLF
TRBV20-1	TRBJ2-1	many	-	TGCAGTGCTAGAGATCTTAGAACCTACAATGAGCAGTTCTTC	CSARDLRTYNEQFF
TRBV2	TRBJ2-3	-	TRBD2	TGTGCCAGCAGTCCCCGACTAGCGGGAGACTTCACAGATACGCAGTATTTT	CASSPRLAGDFTDTQYF
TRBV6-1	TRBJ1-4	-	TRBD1	TGTGCCAGCAGGGGGTGGCAGGGGACAGGGGAAAAACTGTTTTTT	CASRGWQGTGEKLFF
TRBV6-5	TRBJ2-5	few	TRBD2	TGTGCCAGCAGTTACTCCATAGCGGGGTCTGAGACCCAGTACTTC	CASSYSIAGSETQYF
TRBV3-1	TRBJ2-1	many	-	TGTGCCAGCAGCCAGCGGGGGACACAGCAGTTCTTC	CASSQRGTQQFF
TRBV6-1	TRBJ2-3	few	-	TGTGCCAGCAGTGAAGCGATGTTGTGGACAGATACGCAGTATTTT	CASSEAMLWTDTQYF
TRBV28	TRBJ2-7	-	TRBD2	TGTGCCAGCAGTTTGACTAGCGGTAGAGTCGAGCAGTACTTC	CASSLTSGRVEQYF